A selection of T cell receptor beta chains follows, all from one sample in a study of cytomegalovirus exposure and HLA in healthy donors. Method: immunoSEQ multiplex PCR; TCRdb's copy keeps in-frame clones and lacks some. The data hold 90,000 to 150,000 clones, with around 80% observed a single time. Sequencing used PBMCs. The receptor source for this set is a man between 50 and 59 years old in good health and CMV-seronegative. Both conserved end residues are part of each CDR3. A D gene is named only where the DNA matches it firmly. Not every row has a clone size; where given, it reads once, few, many or a size class.

abundance: -
j_gene: TRBJ2-5
d_gene: TRBD1
v_gene: TRBV7-7
CDR3nt: TGTGCTAGCAGCCTCCGGGGCAGGGGGACCTTAGGGACCCAGTACTTC
CDR3aa: CASSLRGRGTLGTQYF

abundance: -
j_gene: TRBJ2-1
d_gene: TRBD2
v_gene: TRBV27
CDR3nt: TGTGCCAGCAGTTTAGGGACTAGCGGGGGGGCAGTGAATAATGAGCAGTTCTTC
CDR3aa: CASSLGTSGGAVNNEQFF

abundance: -
j_gene: TRBJ1-1
d_gene: -
v_gene: TRBV25-1
CDR3nt: TGTGCCAGCAGTGCTGACAGACCGGGCACTGAAGCTTTCTTT
CDR3aa: CASSADRPGTEAFF

abundance: -
j_gene: TRBJ1-5
d_gene: -
v_gene: TRBV6-1
CDR3nt: TGTGCCAGCAGTGAAACAGGGTGGTCTGTTAGCCAGCCCCAGCATTTT
CDR3aa: CASSETGWSVSQPQHF

abundance: -
j_gene: TRBJ2-7
d_gene: TRBD2
v_gene: TRBV5-1
CDR3nt: TGCGCCAGCCGCGGGGGGAGCGGGGGTCGGGAGCAGTACTTC
CDR3aa: CASRGGSGGREQYF

abundance: -
j_gene: TRBJ2-6
d_gene: -
v_gene: TRBV30
CDR3nt: TGTGCCTGGACTGTCTTTGGGGCCAACGTCCTGACTTTC
CDR3aa: CAWTVFGANVLTF

abundance: -
j_gene: TRBJ2-3
d_gene: TRBD2
v_gene: TRBV4-3
CDR3nt: TGCGCCAGCAGCCGTAGCGGGAGATATGAAGATACGCAGTATTTT
CDR3aa: CASSRSGRYEDTQYF

abundance: -
j_gene: TRBJ2-2
d_gene: -
v_gene: TRBV5-1
CDR3nt: TGCGCCAGCAGCTTGGCGACAGGCTCGAACACCGGGGAGCTGTTTTTT
CDR3aa: CASSLATGSNTGELFF

abundance: -
j_gene: TRBJ1-4
d_gene: -
v_gene: TRBV4-1
CDR3nt: TGCGCCAGCAGCCAAGATTCTGATGGGGCCGTTAATGAAAAACTGTTTTTT
CDR3aa: CASSQDSDGAVNEKLFF

abundance: -
j_gene: TRBJ2-7
d_gene: -
v_gene: TRBV6-5
CDR3nt: TGTGCCAGCAGAACAATCGACAGATTCTACGAGCAGTACTTC
CDR3aa: CASRTIDRFYEQYF

abundance: few
j_gene: TRBJ2-7
d_gene: TRBD1
v_gene: TRBV6-1
CDR3nt: TGTGCCAGCAGTGAAGCGCTTTCGTTGGGACAGATATACGAGCAGTACTTC
CDR3aa: CASSEALSLGQIYEQYF

abundance: -
j_gene: TRBJ1-3
d_gene: TRBD1
v_gene: TRBV4-1
CDR3nt: TGCGCCAGCAGCCCCCAACAGGGGTTTAGTGGAAACACCATATATTTT
CDR3aa: CASSPQQGFSGNTIYF

abundance: -
j_gene: TRBJ2-3
d_gene: TRBD2
v_gene: TRBV27
CDR3nt: TGTGCCACGGAGGGGACTAGCGGCACAGATACGCAGTATTTT
CDR3aa: CATEGTSGTDTQYF

abundance: -
j_gene: TRBJ2-1
d_gene: TRBD2
v_gene: TRBV28
CDR3nt: TGTGCCAGCCGCTGGAGCCGAGGTAGCGGGAGGAATGAGCAGTTCTTC
CDR3aa: CASRWSRGSGRNEQFF

abundance: -
j_gene: TRBJ2-1
d_gene: -
v_gene: TRBV18
CDR3nt: TGTGCCAGCTCTCCGAGGACAGACAATGAGCAGTTCTTC
CDR3aa: CASSPRTDNEQFF

abundance: once
j_gene: TRBJ1-2
d_gene: -
v_gene: TRBV2
CDR3nt: TGTGCCGGTTACAGGGTGCTAGACTATGGCTACACCTTC
CDR3aa: CAGYRVLDYGYTF

abundance: once
j_gene: TRBJ2-2
d_gene: -
v_gene: TRBV5-1
CDR3nt: TGCGCCAGCAGTCGGGAGTCCTACACCGGGGAGCTGTTTTTT
CDR3aa: CASSRESYTGELFF

abundance: -
j_gene: TRBJ2-1
d_gene: -
v_gene: TRBV5-1
CDR3nt: TGCGCCAGCAGCTTGGGGAGCCCCAATGAGCAGTTCTTC
CDR3aa: CASSLGSPNEQFF

abundance: -
j_gene: TRBJ2-3
d_gene: TRBD1
v_gene: TRBV5-1
CDR3nt: TGCGCCACCAGTAAGCTACCGGGACAGGGAGATACGCAGTATTTT
CDR3aa: CATSKLPGQGDTQYF

abundance: once
j_gene: TRBJ1-5
d_gene: -
v_gene: TRBV6-6
CDR3nt: TGTGCCAGCAGCTCCAGGGATCAGCCCCAGCATTTT
CDR3aa: CASSSRDQPQHF

abundance: -
j_gene: TRBJ2-5
d_gene: TRBD1
v_gene: TRBV6-5
CDR3nt: TGTGCCAGCAGTTACGGGATCAGGGGGCACCAAGAGACCCAGTACTTC
CDR3aa: CASSYGIRGHQETQYF

abundance: -
j_gene: TRBJ1-3
d_gene: -
v_gene: TRBV7-9
CDR3nt: TGTGCCAGCAGCTTAGCGGGCCACGGAAACACCATATATTTT
CDR3aa: CASSLAGHGNTIYF

abundance: -
j_gene: TRBJ2-7
d_gene: TRBD1
v_gene: TRBV27
CDR3nt: TGTGCCAGCAGTTTAAAACCGGACAGGGCAAACTCCTACGAGCAGTACTTC
CDR3aa: CASSLKPDRANSYEQYF

abundance: -
j_gene: TRBJ1-5
d_gene: TRBD1
v_gene: TRBV28
CDR3nt: TGTGCCAGCAGGGGGACAGGGTCTCGGAAGATCCAGCATTTT
CDR3aa: CASRGTGSRKIQHF

abundance: -
j_gene: TRBJ2-1
d_gene: TRBD2
v_gene: TRBV14
CDR3nt: TGTGCCAGCAGCCGCGGGGGGTCCTACAATGAGCAGTTCTTC
CDR3aa: CASSRGGSYNEQFF

abundance: -
j_gene: TRBJ1-1
d_gene: -
v_gene: TRBV7-2
CDR3nt: TGTGCCAGCAGCTTCCAGGGCAACTCTTTCTTT
CDR3aa: CASSFQGNSFF

abundance: -
j_gene: TRBJ1-4
d_gene: TRBD1
v_gene: TRBV13
CDR3nt: TGTGCCAGCAGCTCCCCGGACAGGGAAAAACTGTTTTTT
CDR3aa: CASSSPDREKLFF

abundance: -
j_gene: TRBJ1-4
d_gene: TRBD1
v_gene: TRBV4-2
CDR3nt: TGTGCCAGCAGCCAAGGAAGGGGACAGGGGGATGAAAAACTGTTTTTT
CDR3aa: CASSQGRGQGDEKLFF

abundance: -
j_gene: TRBJ1-5
d_gene: TRBD1
v_gene: TRBV28
CDR3nt: TGTGCCAGCAGTTTTTTGACAGGGGGCAATCAGCCCCAGCATTTT
CDR3aa: CASSFLTGGNQPQHF

abundance: once
j_gene: TRBJ2-7
d_gene: -
v_gene: TRBV6-1
CDR3nt: TGTGCCAGCAGTGGAATTGCAGGGTGGGGATCCTCCTACGAGCAGTACTTC
CDR3aa: CASSGIAGWGSSYEQYF

abundance: few
j_gene: TRBJ2-5
d_gene: -
v_gene: TRBV15
CDR3nt: TGTGCCACCAGCAGCATAGCGTTCTCGGAGACCCAGTACTTC
CDR3aa: CATSSIAFSETQYF

abundance: -
j_gene: TRBJ1-2
d_gene: -
v_gene: TRBV10-3
CDR3nt: TGTGCCATCAGTGAGGCGGGATCGATGGTAGGCTACACCTTC
CDR3aa: CAISEAGSMVGYTF

abundance: -
j_gene: TRBJ1-5
d_gene: TRBD1
v_gene: TRBV2
CDR3nt: TGTGCCAGCGAGAGGACAGGGAGAAATCAGCCCCAGCATTTT
CDR3aa: CASERTGRNQPQHF

abundance: -
j_gene: TRBJ2-7
d_gene: -
v_gene: TRBV30
CDR3nt: TGTGCCTGGCAGGGCGAATCCTACGAGCAGTACTTC
CDR3aa: CAWQGESYEQYF

abundance: -
j_gene: TRBJ1-2
d_gene: TRBD1
v_gene: TRBV5-4
CDR3nt: TGTGCCAGCAGCTCACCGGGACAGGCGATTTATGGCTACACCTTC
CDR3aa: CASSSPGQAIYGYTF

abundance: -
j_gene: TRBJ2-3
d_gene: TRBD1
v_gene: TRBV5-1
CDR3nt: TGCGCCAGCAGCTGGCCGGGACAGGGGATTGGAAGCACAGATACGCAGTATTTT
CDR3aa: CASSWPGQGIGSTDTQYF

abundance: few
j_gene: TRBJ2-1
d_gene: -
v_gene: TRBV5-8
CDR3nt: TGTGCCAGCAGAAGAGGCCTTAACAATGAGCAGTTCTTC
CDR3aa: CASRRGLNNEQFF

abundance: few
j_gene: TRBJ1-5
d_gene: -
v_gene: TRBV10-3
CDR3nt: TGTGCCATCAGTGAGGGGGAGAGGAGTTCTCAGCCCCAGCATTTT
CDR3aa: CAISEGERSSQPQHF